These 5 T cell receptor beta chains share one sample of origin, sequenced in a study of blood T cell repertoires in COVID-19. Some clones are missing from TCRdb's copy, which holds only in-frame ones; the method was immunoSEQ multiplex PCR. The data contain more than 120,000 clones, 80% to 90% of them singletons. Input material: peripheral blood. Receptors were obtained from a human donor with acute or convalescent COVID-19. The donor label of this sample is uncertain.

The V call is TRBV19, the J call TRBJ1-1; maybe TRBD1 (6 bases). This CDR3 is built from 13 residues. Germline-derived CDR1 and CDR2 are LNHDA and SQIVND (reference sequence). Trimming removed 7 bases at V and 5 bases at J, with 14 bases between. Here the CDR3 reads CASTAGGRTEAFF. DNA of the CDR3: TGTGCCAGTACCGCGGGGGGGCGGACTGAAGCTTTCTTT.

This CDR3 is CASIQTGDNSPLHF. CDR3 DNA: TGTGCCAGTATTCAGACAGGGGATAATTCACCCCTCCACTTT. The chain recombines TRBV19 with TRBJ1-6, with 8 nucleotides matching TRBD1. Germline V gene lookup returns CDR1 LNHDA and CDR2 SQIVND (reference sequence). The CDR3 totals 14 residues. The V segment lost 7 bases and the J segment 5 bases; nucleotides outside the gene matches: 4.

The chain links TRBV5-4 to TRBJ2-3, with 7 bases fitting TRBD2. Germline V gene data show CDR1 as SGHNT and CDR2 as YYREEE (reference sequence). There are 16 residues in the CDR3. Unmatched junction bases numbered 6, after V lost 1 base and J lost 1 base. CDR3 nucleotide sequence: TGTGCCAGCAGCTTGTTGGGAGGGGCCGGCACAGATACGCAGTATTTT. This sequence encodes CASSLLGGAGTDTQYF.

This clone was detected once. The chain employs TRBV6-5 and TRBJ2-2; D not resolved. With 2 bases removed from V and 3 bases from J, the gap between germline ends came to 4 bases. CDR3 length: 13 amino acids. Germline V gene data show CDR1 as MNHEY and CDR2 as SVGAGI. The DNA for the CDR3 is TGTGCCAGCAGTTACGAGTACACCGGGGAGCTGTTTTTT. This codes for CASSYEYTGELFF.

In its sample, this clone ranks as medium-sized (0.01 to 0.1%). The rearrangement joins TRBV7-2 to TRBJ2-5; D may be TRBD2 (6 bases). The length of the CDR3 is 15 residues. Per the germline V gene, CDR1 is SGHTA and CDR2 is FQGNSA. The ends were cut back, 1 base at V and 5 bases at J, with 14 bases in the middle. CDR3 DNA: TGTGCCAGCAGCTTAGAGGAGGGGCTGTACGAGACCCAGTACTTC. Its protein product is CASSLEEGLYETQYF.